This TCR beta chain was identified in a study of T cell responses to AZD1222 COVID-19 vaccine. Study-wide results and caveats: Unmutated variant regions reportedly attract nearly half of all spike-specific TCRs.

About this clone: Its antigen is not known.

Profiling relied on immunoSEQ multiplex PCR, and the TCRdb table lists in-frame clones only, not all of them. The sample has fewer than 30,000 clones, roughly 93% seen once. This TCR was sampled from an adult in good health. This specimen consisted of peripheral blood, obtained on day 0 of AZD1222 vaccination.

The CDR3 spells CSAPGGSSYNEQFF. The CDR3 bases are TGCAGCGCCCCTGGGGGAAGCTCCTACAATGAGCAGTTCTTC. This chain joins TRBV29-1 and TRBJ2-1; TRBD1 or TRBD2 may be the D gene (5 bases each). Deletions cut 7 bases from V and 0 bases from J, with 13 bases between. The CDR3 runs 14 residues. CDR1 and CDR2 (germline): SQVTM, ANQGSEA.